The 13 T cell receptor beta chains below come from one sample, sequenced in a study of shared clonotypes between healthy human individuals. This table comes from immunoSEQ multiplex PCR, and its TCRdb copy is limited to in-frame clones, with some not included. The data contain roughly 2.5 million clones, 90% to 95% of them seen just once; the ten biggest clones take up over 0.12%. Sequencing was carried out using naive CD4+ T cells sorted from blood. Subset described: CD45RA+ positively selected. The origin of the receptors is a man between 18 and 29 years old in good health.

This clone showed up just once. The chain is built from TRBV4-1 and TRBJ1-5; D remains ambiguous. The V gene lost 0 bases and the J gene lost 9 bases, with 15 bases spanning the gap. The V gene's germline CDR1 is MGHRA and CDR2 YSYEKL. The CDR3 sequence is 15 residues long. The chain's CDR3 is CASSQDLAAPGPQHF. CDR3 coding DNA: TGCGCCAGCAGCCAAGATCTGGCAGCCCCAGGGCCCCAGCATTTT.

V usage is TRBV4-2 and J usage is TRBJ2-3; no firm D call. The germline V gene encodes CDR1 LGHNA and CDR2 YNFKEQ. Trimming pared 1 base from V and 2 bases from J, leaving 10 bases between. This CDR3 is built from 15 residues. CDR3 loop: CASSQGVLNTDTQYF. CDR3 DNA sequence: TGTGCCAGCAGCCAAGGGGTACTTAACACAGATACGCAGTATTTT.

As regards this clone: A junction boundary mismatches the germline segment, possibly from a read error. V and J are TRBV15 and TRBJ1-5, with unresolved D. The germline V gene encodes CDR1 LNHNV and CDR2 YYDKDF (reference sequence). This CDR3 has 16 amino acids. In DNA form, the CDR3 reads TGTGCCACCAGCGGAGAACGTAACGCGGGCAATCAGCCCCAGCATTTT. Translated: CATSGERNAGNQPQHF.

The gene calls are TRBV29-1 and TRBJ2-7; a possible D gene is TRBD2 (5 bases). CDR1 and CDR2 (germline): SQVTM, ANQGSEA. There are 11 residues in the CDR3. Trimming removed 7 bases from V and 6 bases from J, with 13 bases in between. CDR3 DNA: TGCAGCGCCACGGACTTCCGCGAGCAGTACTTC. It specifies CSATDFREQYF.

The V and J genes are TRBV5-4 and TRBJ2-3; D remains ambiguous. V was clipped by 4 bases and J by 2 bases, with 14 bases between them. The length of the CDR3 is 15 residues. Germline CDR1 is SGHNT and CDR2 is YYREEE (reference sequence). The CDR3 here is CASSRIDHITDTQYF. For the CDR3, the DNA is TGTGCCAGCAGCCGCATAGACCATATCACAGATACGCAGTATTTT. The full variable domain, rest sourced from reference TRBV5-4 and TRBJ2-3, is ETGVTQSPTHLIKTRGQQVTLRCSSQSGHNTVSWYQQALGQGPQFIFQYYREEENGRGNFPPRFSGLQFPNYSSELNVNALELDDSALYLCASSRIDHITDTQYFGPGTRLTVL.

The genes are TRBV10-1 and TRBJ2-7; 8 nucleotides match TRBD1. Trimming cost V 5 bases and J 4 bases; bases outside gene matches: 4. The CDR3 runs to 13 residues. Germline assignment: CDR1 WNHNN and CDR2 SYGVQD (reference sequence). CDR3 sequence: CASSSTGVYEQYF. The CDR3 DNA reads as TGCGCCAGCAGTTCGACAGGGGTGTACGAGCAGTACTTC.

This rearrangement joins TRBV5-1 to TRBJ1-1, with D tentatively TRBD1 (6 bases). Germline CDR1 SGHRS, CDR2 YFSETQ. Trimming took 2 bases from V and 3 from J, leaving 11 bases between them. The CDR3 contains 14 residues. CDR3 DNA sequence: TGCGCCAGCAGCTTTGGGAACAGGGACACTGAAGCTTTCTTT. It is translated as CASSFGNRDTEAFF.

To note about this clone: The identical CDR3 is also encoded by other nucleotide sequences in the sample. The chain is built from TRBV5-1 and TRBJ1-6; D is unresolved. Germline lookup yields CDR1 SGHRS and CDR2 YFSETQ. The CDR3 is made up of 13 amino acids. The germline V and J ends were trimmed by 2 bases and 4 bases, with 4 bases remaining between them. The CDR3 region is CASSLGYNSPLHF. CDR3 nucleotides: TGCGCCAGCAGCTTAGGGTATAATTCACCCCTCCACTTT.

This clone was found once. This rearrangement joins TRBV19 to TRBJ1-4; D may be TRBD1 (5 bases). The CDR3 loop spans 14 amino acids. Germline V gives CDR1 LNHDA, CDR2 SQIVND (reference sequence). V dropped 6 bases and J dropped 0 bases, with 8 bases sitting between them. The CDR3 DNA reads TGTGCCAGTAGACGACAGTCAACTAATGAAAAACTGTTTTTT. Translation gives CASRRQSTNEKLFF.

In regard to this clone: Other DNA sequences within the sample encode an identical CDR3. In nucleotides, the CDR3 is TGCGCCAGCAGCAGGGATACCTCTGGGGCCAACGTCCTGACTTTC. Translating gives CASSRDTSGANVLTF. V gene TRBV5-1 combines with J gene TRBJ2-6, with D hard to call. Per germline, CDR1 SGHRS and CDR2 YFSETQ. The V end lost 4 bases, the J end lost 0 bases, and 8 bases lay between the germline ends. The length of the CDR3 is 15 residues. The whole variable domain, filled in from reference TRBV5-1 and TRBJ2-6, reads KAGVTQTPRYLIKTRGQQVTLSCSPISGHRSVSWYQQTPGQGLQFLFEYFSETQRNKGNFPGRFSGRQFSNSRSEMNVSTLELGDSALYLCASSRDTSGANVLTFGAGSRLTVL.

This rearrangement joins TRBV19 to TRBJ1-1; perhaps TRBD1 as D (6 bases). Germline V lookup: CDR1 LNHDA, CDR2 SQIVND (reference sequence). The CDR3 spans 18 residues. V dropped 3 bases and J dropped 2 bases, with 22 bases sitting between them. CDR3 protein: CASSIKIRGEGINTEAFF. The CDR3 DNA reads as TGTGCCAGTAGTATTAAAATCAGGGGCGAGGGTATTAACACTGAAGCTTTCTTT.

This clone has only a few counts. V gene TRBV7-9 combines with J gene TRBJ1-6; D is possibly TRBD1 (5 bases). The CDR3 consists of 14 residues. Trimming pared 5 bases from V and 10 bases from J, leaving 15 bases between. Germline V lookup: CDR1 SEHNR, CDR2 FQNEAQ (reference sequence). As DNA, the CDR3 is TGTGCCAGCAGCCTCACGCAGGGATCGTCACCCCTCCACTTT. Its protein is CASSLTQGSSPLHF.

This clone was counted a single time. The CDR3, as DNA: TGCGCCAGCAGCCAGACCGGGACTAGCAGACGCTACGAGCAGTACTTC. It encodes CASSQTGTSRRYEQYF. The chain carries TRBV4-1 and TRBJ2-7, with 9 bases lining up with TRBD2. From germline, CDR1 is MGHRA and CDR2 YSYEKL. This CDR3 is built from 16 residues. V shed 3 bases, J shed 3 bases, and the junction held 9 bases outside the gene matches.